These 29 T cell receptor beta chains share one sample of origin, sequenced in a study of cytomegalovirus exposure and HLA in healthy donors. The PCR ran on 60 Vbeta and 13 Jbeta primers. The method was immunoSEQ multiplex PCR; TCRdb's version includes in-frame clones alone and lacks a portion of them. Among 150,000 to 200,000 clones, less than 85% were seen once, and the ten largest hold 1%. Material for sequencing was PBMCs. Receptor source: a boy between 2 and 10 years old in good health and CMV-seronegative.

The CDR3 region has the DNA TGTGCCAGCAGGGGGCTAGCGGGGGGCATTCAGTACTTC. Its translation is CASRGLAGGIQYF. The gene calls are TRBV2 and TRBJ2-4, with TRBD2 matching 11 bases. CDR3 size: 13 residues. V trimming: 6 bases; J trimming: 9 bases; junction bases outside the gene matches: 4. The germline V gene has CDR1 SNHLY and CDR2 FYNNEI.

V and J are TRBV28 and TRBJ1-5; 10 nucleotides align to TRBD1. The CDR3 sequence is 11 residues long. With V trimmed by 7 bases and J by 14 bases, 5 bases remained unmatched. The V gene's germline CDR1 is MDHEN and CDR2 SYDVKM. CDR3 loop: CASIKTGGKHF. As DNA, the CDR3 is TGTGCCAGCATCAAGACAGGGGGCAAGCATTTT.

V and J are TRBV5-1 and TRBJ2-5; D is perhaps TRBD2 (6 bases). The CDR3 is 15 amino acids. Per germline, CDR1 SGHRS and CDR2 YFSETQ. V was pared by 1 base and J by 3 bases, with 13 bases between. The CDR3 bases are TGCGCCAGCAGCTTGAAGAGGTGGAGGGAAGAGACCCAGTACTTC. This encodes CASSLKRWREETQYF.

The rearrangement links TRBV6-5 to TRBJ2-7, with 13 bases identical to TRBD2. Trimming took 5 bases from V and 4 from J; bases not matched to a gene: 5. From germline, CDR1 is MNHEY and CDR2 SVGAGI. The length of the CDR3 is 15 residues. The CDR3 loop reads CASSRTSGGQYEQYV. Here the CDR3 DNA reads TGTGCCAGCAGTCGGACTAGCGGGGGTCAGTACGAGCAGTACGTC.

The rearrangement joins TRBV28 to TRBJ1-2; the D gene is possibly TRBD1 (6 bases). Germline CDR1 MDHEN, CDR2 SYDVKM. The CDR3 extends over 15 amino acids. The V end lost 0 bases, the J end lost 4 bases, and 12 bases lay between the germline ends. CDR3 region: CASSLWAGDFYGYTF. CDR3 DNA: TGTGCCAGCAGTTTATGGGCAGGGGATTTCTATGGCTACACCTTC.

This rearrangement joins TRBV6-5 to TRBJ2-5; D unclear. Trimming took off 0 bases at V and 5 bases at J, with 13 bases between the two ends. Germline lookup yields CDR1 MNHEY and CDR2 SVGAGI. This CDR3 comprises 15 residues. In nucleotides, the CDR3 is TGTGCCAGCAGTTACTCGAGACCTGTCAGGGAGACCCAGTACTTC. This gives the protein CASSYSRPVRETQYF.

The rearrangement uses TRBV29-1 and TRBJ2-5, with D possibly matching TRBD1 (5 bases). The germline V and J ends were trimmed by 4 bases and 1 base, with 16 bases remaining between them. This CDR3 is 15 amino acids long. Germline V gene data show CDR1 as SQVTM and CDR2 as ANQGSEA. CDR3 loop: CSVGGVQAAQETQYF. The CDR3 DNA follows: TGCAGCGTTGGGGGTGTACAGGCCGCCCAAGAGACCCAGTACTTC.

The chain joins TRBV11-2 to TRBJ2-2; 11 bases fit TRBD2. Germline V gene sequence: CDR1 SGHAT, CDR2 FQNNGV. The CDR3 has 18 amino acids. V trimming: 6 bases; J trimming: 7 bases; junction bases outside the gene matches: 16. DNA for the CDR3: TGTGCCAGCAGGTCCATTCGTCTAGCGGGAGGCTCCGGCGGGGAGCTGTTTTTT. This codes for CASRSIRLAGGSGGELFF.

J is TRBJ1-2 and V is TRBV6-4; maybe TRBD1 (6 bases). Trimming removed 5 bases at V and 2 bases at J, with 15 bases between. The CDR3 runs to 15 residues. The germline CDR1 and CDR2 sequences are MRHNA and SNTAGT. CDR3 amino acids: CASSSTNTGNYGYTF. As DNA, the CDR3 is TGTGCCAGCAGTTCAACCAACACAGGGAACTATGGCTACACCTTC.

The CDR3 sequence: CASRPSRVSNQPQHF. The CDR3, as DNA: TGTGCCAGTAGGCCGTCTCGGGTAAGCAATCAGCCCCAGCATTTT. The chain joins TRBV19 to TRBJ1-5; D call uncertain. The CDR3 consists of 15 residues. Germline V gene data show CDR1 as LNHDA and CDR2 as SQIVND (reference sequence). V was shortened by 6 bases and J by 1 base, with 13 bases between the two germline ends.

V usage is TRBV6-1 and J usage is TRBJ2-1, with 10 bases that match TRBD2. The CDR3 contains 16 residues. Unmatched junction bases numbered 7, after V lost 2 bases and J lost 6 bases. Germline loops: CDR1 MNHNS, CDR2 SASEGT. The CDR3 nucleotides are TGTGCCAGCAGTGAAAAGCGGGGGGGCCATCTCAATGAGCAGTTCTTC. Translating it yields CASSEKRGGHLNEQFF.

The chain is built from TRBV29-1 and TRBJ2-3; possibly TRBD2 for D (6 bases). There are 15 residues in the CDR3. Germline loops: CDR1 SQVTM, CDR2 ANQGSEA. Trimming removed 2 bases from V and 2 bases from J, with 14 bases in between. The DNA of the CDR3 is TGCAGCGTTGAATTACTAGCAGAACTCACAGATACGCAGTATTTT. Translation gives CSVELLAELTDTQYF.

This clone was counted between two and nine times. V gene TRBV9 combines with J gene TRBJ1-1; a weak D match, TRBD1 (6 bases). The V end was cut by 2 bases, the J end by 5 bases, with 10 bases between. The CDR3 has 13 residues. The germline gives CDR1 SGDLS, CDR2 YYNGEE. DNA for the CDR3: TGTGCCAGCAGCGTCAGGGGTGGGACTGAAGCTTTCTTT. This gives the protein CASSVRGGTEAFF.

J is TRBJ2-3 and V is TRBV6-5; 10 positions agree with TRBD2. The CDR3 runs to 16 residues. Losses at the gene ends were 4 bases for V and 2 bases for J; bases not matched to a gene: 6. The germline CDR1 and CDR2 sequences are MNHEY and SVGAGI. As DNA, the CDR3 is TGTGCCAGCAGTTTGACTAGCGGGTTACACACAGATACGCAGTATTTT. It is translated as CASSLTSGLHTDTQYF.

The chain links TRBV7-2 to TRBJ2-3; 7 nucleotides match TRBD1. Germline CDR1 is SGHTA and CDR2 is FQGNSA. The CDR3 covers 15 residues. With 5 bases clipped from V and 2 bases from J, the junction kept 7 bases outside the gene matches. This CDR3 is CASSPARGPTDTQYF. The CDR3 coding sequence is TGTGCCAGCAGCCCTGCTAGGGGGCCCACAGATACGCAGTATTTT.

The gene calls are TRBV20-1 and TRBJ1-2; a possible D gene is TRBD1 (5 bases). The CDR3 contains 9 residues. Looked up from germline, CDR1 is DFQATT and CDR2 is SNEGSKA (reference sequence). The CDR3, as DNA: TGCCTAGGGGAAGGTGGCTACACCTTC. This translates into CLGEGGYTF.

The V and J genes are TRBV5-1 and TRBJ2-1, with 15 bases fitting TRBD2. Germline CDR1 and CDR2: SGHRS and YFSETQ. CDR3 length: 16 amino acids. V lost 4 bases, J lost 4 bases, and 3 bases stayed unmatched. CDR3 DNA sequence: TGCGCCAGCAGCCCAGGACTAGCGGGAGGGTACAATGAGCAGTTCTTC. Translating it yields CASSPGLAGGYNEQFF.

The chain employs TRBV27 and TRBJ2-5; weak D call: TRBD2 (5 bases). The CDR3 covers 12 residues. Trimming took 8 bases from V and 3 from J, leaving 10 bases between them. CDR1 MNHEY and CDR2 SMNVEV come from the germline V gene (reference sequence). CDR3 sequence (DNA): TGTGCCAGCCAAGACTACAAAGAGACCCAGTACTTC. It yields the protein CASQDYKETQYF.

DNA for the CDR3: TGTGCCAGCAGTTTAACCAGGGGTGGGAATGAGCAGTTCTTC. Protein product: CASSLTRGGNEQFF. The chain recombines TRBV28 with TRBJ2-1; the D gene is possibly TRBD1 (6 bases). Trimming took off 2 bases at V and 7 bases at J, with 12 bases between the two ends. CDR3 length equals 14 residues. The germline gives CDR1 MDHEN, CDR2 SYDVKM.

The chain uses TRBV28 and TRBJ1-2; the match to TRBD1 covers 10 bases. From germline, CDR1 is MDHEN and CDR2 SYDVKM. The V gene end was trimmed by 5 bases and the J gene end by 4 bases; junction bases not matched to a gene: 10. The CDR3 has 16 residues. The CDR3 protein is CASSPTDRGRAYGYTF. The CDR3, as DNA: TGTGCCAGCAGTCCTACCGACAGGGGGCGCGCCTATGGCTACACCTTC.

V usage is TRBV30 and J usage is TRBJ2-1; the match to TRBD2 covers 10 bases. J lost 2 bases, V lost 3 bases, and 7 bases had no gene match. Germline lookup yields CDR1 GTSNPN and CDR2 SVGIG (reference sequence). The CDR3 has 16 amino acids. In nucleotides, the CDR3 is TGTGCCTGGAGGACGACTAGCGGGCACCCCTACAATGAGCAGTTCTTC. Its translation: CAWRTTSGHPYNEQFF.

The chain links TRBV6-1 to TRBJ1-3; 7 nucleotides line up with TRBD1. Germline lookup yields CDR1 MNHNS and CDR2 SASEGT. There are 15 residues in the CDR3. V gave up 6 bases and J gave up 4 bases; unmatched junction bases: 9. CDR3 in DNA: TGTGCCAGCAGCGCGCTGGGGACAGTAGGAAACACCATATATTTT. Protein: CASSALGTVGNTIYF.

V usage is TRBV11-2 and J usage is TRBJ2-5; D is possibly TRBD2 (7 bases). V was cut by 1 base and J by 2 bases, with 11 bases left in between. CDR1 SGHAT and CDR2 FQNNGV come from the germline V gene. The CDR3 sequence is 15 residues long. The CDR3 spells CASSLGGGGQETQYF. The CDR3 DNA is TGTGCCAGCAGCTTAGGAGGGGGGGGACAAGAGACCCAGTACTTC. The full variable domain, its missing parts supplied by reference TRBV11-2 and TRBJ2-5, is EAGVAQSPRYKIIEKRQSVAFWCNPISGHATLYWYQQILGQGPKLLIQFQNNGVVDDSQLPKDRFSAERLKGVDSTLKIQPAKLEDSAVYLCASSLGGGGQETQYFGPGTRLLVL.

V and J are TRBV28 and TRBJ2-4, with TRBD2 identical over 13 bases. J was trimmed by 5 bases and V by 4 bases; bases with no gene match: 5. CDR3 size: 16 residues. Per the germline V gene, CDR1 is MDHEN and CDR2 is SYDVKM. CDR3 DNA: TGTGCCAGCAGTTCGTGGACTAGCGGGGGCCAAAACATTCAGTACTTC. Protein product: CASSSWTSGGQNIQYF.

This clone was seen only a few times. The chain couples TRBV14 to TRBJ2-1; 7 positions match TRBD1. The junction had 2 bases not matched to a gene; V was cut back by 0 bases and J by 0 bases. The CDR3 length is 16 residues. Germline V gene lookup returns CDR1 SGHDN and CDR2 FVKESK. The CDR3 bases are TGTGCCAGCAGCCAAGACAGGGGGAGCTCCTACAATGAGCAGTTCTTC. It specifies CASSQDRGSSYNEQFF.

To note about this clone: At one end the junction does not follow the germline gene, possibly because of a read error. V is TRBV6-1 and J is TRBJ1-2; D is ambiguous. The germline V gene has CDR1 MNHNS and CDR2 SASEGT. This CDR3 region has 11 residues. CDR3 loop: CTSNFIYGYTF. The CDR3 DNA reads TGTACCAGCAACTTTATTTACGGCTACACCTTC.

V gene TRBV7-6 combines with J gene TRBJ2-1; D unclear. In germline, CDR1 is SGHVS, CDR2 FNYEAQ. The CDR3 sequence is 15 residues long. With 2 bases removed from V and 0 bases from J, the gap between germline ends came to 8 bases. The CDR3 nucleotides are TGTGCCAGCAGCTTAACACTAAGCTCCTACAATGAGCAGTTCTTC. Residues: CASSLTLSSYNEQFF. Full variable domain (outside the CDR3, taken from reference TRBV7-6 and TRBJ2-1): GAGVSQSPRYKVTKRGQDVALRCDPISGHVSLYWYRQALGQGPEFLTYFNYEAQQDKSGLPNDRFSAERPEGSISTLTIQRTEQRDSAMYRCASSLTLSSYNEQFFGPGTRLTVL.

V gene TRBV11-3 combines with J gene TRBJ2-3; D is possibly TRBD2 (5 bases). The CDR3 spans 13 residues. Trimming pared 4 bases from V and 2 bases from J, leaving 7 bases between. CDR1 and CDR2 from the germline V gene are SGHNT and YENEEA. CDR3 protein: CASSSGSTDTQYF. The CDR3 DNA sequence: TGTGCCAGCAGCTCGGGATCCACAGATACGCAGTATTTT.

The CDR3 DNA is TGCGCCAGCAGCCACTTTAGCGGGATTATCTCTGGGGCCAACGTCCTGACTTTC. It encodes CASSHFSGIISGANVLTF. The chain combines TRBV4-1 with TRBJ2-6, with 8 nucleotides matching TRBD2. The trim removed 3 bases at V and 0 bases at J, leaving 7 bases unmatched. The CDR3 has 18 residues. Germline V gives CDR1 MGHRA, CDR2 YSYEKL.